This section outlines one T cell receptor beta chain sequence together with its context. What it binds is not known. The data were taken from a study of T cell responses to AZD1222 COVID-19 vaccine. Study results and limitations: Repertoires were collected only later (after the peak T cell response had occurred). Donors, mostly white British, included more females; clonal diversity was possibly underestimated.

Sequencing used immunoSEQ multiplex PCR; TCRdb keeps in-frame clones, though not all of them. Here the sample spans about 160,000 clones, 92% being singletons. The analysis combined second doses at about 4 or about 12 weeks. The germline CDR1 and CDR2 sequences are SGHTA and FQGNSA. With V trimmed by 5 bases and J by 7 bases, 6 bases remained unmatched. This CDR3 contains 15 residues. The source was peripheral blood, collected 28 days after the second AZD1222 dose. V gene TRBV7-2 combines with J gene TRBJ2-2; 11 nucleotides align to TRBD2. The TCR sequence derives from an adult who received the AZD1222 COVID-19 vaccine. The CDR3 sequence: CASSNSGRAGGELFF. The DNA of the CDR3 is TGTGCCAGCAGCAATAGCGGGAGGGCCGGCGGGGAGCTGTTTTTT.